Detailed here is one TCR beta chain. The sample is drawn from a study of response to subunit inactivated influenza vaccine. V was trimmed by 0 bases and J by 2 bases, leaving 10 bases between them. This CDR3 contains 15 residues. Germline values: CDR1 SGHRS, CDR2 YFSETQ. Each CDR3 protein is one row after TCRdb ran MiXCR on the RT-PCR reads. The data contain about 780,000 distinct CDR3 sequences, about 18% of them singletons. Sequences were derived from PBMCs from blood, sampled 4 to 6 days after vaccination. The chain links TRBV5-1 to TRBJ2-3; maybe TRBD2 (5 bases). The TCR was taken from a man between 45 and 60 years old who received an inactivated influenza vaccine. The CDR3 bases are TGCGCCAGCAGCTTGGCCGCGAGGGACACAGATACGCAGTATTTT. Amino acid sequence: CASSLAARDTDTQYF.